This TCR beta chain was documented in a study of cytomegalovirus exposure and HLA in healthy donors. The wider study: Earlier, some 170 million T cells were analyzed, and fewer than 120 million unique TCR beta sequences were found among them. Study-wide results and caveats: Later work found that TCR association rates differed between HLA loci; DRB1 had the most and HLA-C the fewest. Some V segments, including TRBV6-2 and TRBV6-3, were excluded as indistinguishable.

Points on this clone: Its antigen is not identified.

The germline gives CDR1 SGHRS, CDR2 YFSETQ. With V trimmed by 0 bases and J by 0 bases, 5 bases remained unmatched. The CDR3 length is 16 residues. Primers included in the PCR were 60 Vbeta and 13 Jbeta primers. Some clones are missing from TCRdb's copy, which holds only in-frame ones; the method was immunoSEQ multiplex PCR. The top ten clones hold 5% to 5.5% of a sample with 110,000 to 150,000 clones, approximately 80% of them seen once. The chain uses TRBV5-1 and TRBJ1-1; 7 positions agree with TRBD1. This TCR derives from a male donor in good health and CMV-seronegative. Material for sequencing was PBMCs. CDR3 residues: CASSLAGTVMNTEAFF. CDR3 nucleotides: TGCGCCAGCAGCTTGGCCGGGACAGTGATGAACACTGAAGCTTTCTTT.